One and the same sample provided the 19 T cell receptor beta chains below, sequenced in a study of T cell responses to AZD1222 COVID-19 vaccine. Here immunoSEQ multiplex PCR was the method, and the copy in TCRdb shows in-frame clones only, minus some. The sample contains 70,000 to 95,000 clones, roughly 90% of which appear only once. The sample consisted of peripheral blood, taken on day 0 of MenACWY control vaccination. The receptor source for this set is an adult in good health.

The rearrangement uses TRBV29-1 and TRBJ2-7, with D unresolved. The CDR3 loop spans 12 amino acids. In germline, CDR1 is SQVTM, CDR2 ANQGSEA. With 4 bases removed from V and 0 bases from J, the gap between germline ends came to 7 bases. CDR3: CSVGGTSYEQYF. CDR3 nucleotide sequence: TGCAGCGTTGGTGGCACCTCCTACGAGCAGTACTTC.

This rearrangement joins TRBV27 to TRBJ1-5, with a possible D match to TRBD1 (5 bases). V gave up 3 bases and J gave up 2 bases, with 14 bases separating them. CDR1 is MNHEY and CDR2 is SMNVEV in the germline V gene (reference sequence). The CDR3 runs to 16 residues. DNA of the CDR3: TGTGCCAGCAGTTTGAATCAGGGTTCTGGCAATCAGCCCCAGCATTTT. This gives the protein CASSLNQGSGNQPQHF.

The CDR3 region is CAMGQDNEQFF. In DNA form, the CDR3 reads TGTGCCATGGGACAGGACAATGAGCAGTTCTTC. The chain carries TRBV10-3 and TRBJ2-1, with 8 bases identical to TRBD1. Germline V gives CDR1 ENHRY, CDR2 SYGVKD. The CDR3 consists of 11 residues. Unmatched junction bases numbered 0, after V lost 9 bases and J lost 5 bases.

This sequence joins TRBV20-1 and TRBJ1-1; 8 bases map to TRBD1. V shed 7 bases, J shed 7 bases, and the junction held 2 bases outside the gene matches. Per germline, CDR1 DFQATT and CDR2 SNEGSKA (reference sequence). This CDR3 comprises 10 residues. The CDR3 is CSVDRGEAFF. CDR3 coding DNA: TGCAGTGTTGACAGGGGTGAAGCTTTCTTT.

The V and J genes are TRBV3-1 (or the pseudogene TRBV3-2) and TRBJ1-2; 7 nucleotides agree with TRBD1. The germline CDR1 and CDR2 sequences are LGHDT and YNNKEL (reference sequence). The trim removed 0 bases at V and 7 bases at J, leaving 5 bases unmatched. CDR3 size: 14 residues. This CDR3 reads CASSQETGAVGYTF. CDR3 DNA sequence: TGTGCCAGCAGCCAAGAAACAGGGGCCGTTGGCTACACCTTC.

V is TRBV6-5 and J is TRBJ2-2; D not resolved. This CDR3 contains 12 residues. The V end was cut by 8 bases, the J end by 7 bases, with 11 bases between. Germline V CDR1 and CDR2: MNHEY, SVGAGI. The CDR3 spells CASQTLGGELFF. For the CDR3, the DNA is TGTGCCAGCCAAACCTTGGGCGGGGAGCTGTTTTTT.

Here the CDR3 reads CASSERGQRGNTIYF. The CDR3 coding sequence is TGTGCCAGCAGCGAACGGGGACAGCGTGGAAACACCATATATTTT. The chain employs TRBV28 and TRBJ1-3; 7 positions agree with TRBD1. The CDR3 loop spans 15 amino acids. Germline lookup yields CDR1 MDHEN and CDR2 SYDVKM. The V segment lost 6 bases and the J segment 3 bases; nucleotides outside the gene matches: 8. The entire variable domain, with the rest obtained from reference TRBV28 and TRBJ1-3, is as follows: DVKVTQSSRYLVKRTGEKVFLECVQDMDHENMFWYRQDPGLGLRLIYFSYDVKMKEKGDIPEGYSVSREKKERFSLILESASTNQTSMYLCASSERGQRGNTIYFGEGSWLTVV.

The rearrangement joins TRBV18 to TRBJ1-2, with unresolved D. The length of the CDR3 is 14 residues. V shed 6 bases and J shed 5 bases, with 16 bases lying between them. Germline CDR1 and CDR2: KGHSH and LQKENI. The CDR3: CASSGDPPLYGYTF. The CDR3 DNA sequence: TGTGCCAGCTCTGGGGATCCCCCCCTTTATGGCTACACCTTC.

V and J are TRBV19 and TRBJ1-1; the D is unclear. The germline V and J ends were trimmed by 6 bases and 0 bases, with 8 bases remaining between them. Germline loops: CDR1 LNHDA, CDR2 SQIVND (reference sequence). The CDR3 sequence is 13 residues long. For the CDR3, the DNA is TGTGCCAGTAGACTAACGCTGAACACTGAAGCTTTCTTT. Its protein product is CASRLTLNTEAFF.

The V call is TRBV5-4, the J call TRBJ1-2; D gene unclear. Per germline, CDR1 SGHNT and CDR2 YYREEE (reference sequence). V was pared by 7 bases and J by 3 bases, with 16 bases between. The CDR3 is 14 residues long. CDR3 sequence reads: CASRNDVDYYGYTF. The CDR3 DNA is TGTGCCAGCCGCAATGACGTGGACTACTATGGCTACACCTTC.

V is TRBV19 and J is TRBJ1-3; no definite D call. Germline loops: CDR1 LNHDA, CDR2 SQIVND (reference sequence). The CDR3 spans 14 residues. V was pared by 3 bases and J by 2 bases, with 8 bases between. The CDR3 nucleotides read TGTGCCAGTAGTATTGGGTTTACTGGAAACACCATATATTTT. Its translation is CASSIGFTGNTIYF. The full variable domain, its missing parts supplied by reference TRBV19 and TRBJ1-3, is DGGITQSPKYLFRKEGQNVTLSCEQNLNHDAMYWYRQDPGQGLRLIYYSQIVNDFQKGDIAEGYSVSREKKESFPLTVTSAQKNPTAFYLCASSIGFTGNTIYFGEGSWLTVV.

The chain links TRBV7-9 to TRBJ2-1; 10 nucleotides line up with TRBD2. The CDR3 extends over 14 amino acids. Looked up from germline, CDR1 is SEHNR and CDR2 is FQNEAQ (reference sequence). V lost 7 bases, J lost 8 bases, and 8 bases stayed unmatched. The DNA for the CDR3 is TGTGCCAGCACCCCTAGCGGGAGTTTCGATGAGCAGTTCTTC. It specifies CASTPSGSFDEQFF.

The chain is built from TRBV24-1 and TRBJ2-3, with D unresolved. Per the germline V gene, CDR1 is KGHDR and CDR2 is SFDVKD. CDR3 size: 15 residues. V lost 1 base, J lost 4 bases, and 11 bases lay in between. CDR3 nucleotide sequence: TGTGCCACCAGTGATTTCCTTCACGACGCAGATACGCAGTATTTT. Protein: CATSDFLHDADTQYF.

The J gene is TRBJ2-3, the V gene TRBV11-2, with D hard to call. The germline CDR1 and CDR2 sequences are SGHAT and FQNNGV. The CDR3 consists of 12 residues. Trimming pared 5 bases from V and 2 bases from J, leaving 5 bases between. The CDR3 DNA is TGTGCCAGCAGCCTATACACAGATACGCAGTATTTT. Protein product: CASSLYTDTQYF.

This chain joins TRBV18 and TRBJ2-5; 8 nucleotides line up with TRBD1. The CDR3 extends over 13 amino acids. Per germline, CDR1 KGHSH and CDR2 LQKENI. The V and J ends lost 4 bases and 5 bases, in that order; junction bases with no gene match: 3. As DNA, the CDR3 is TGTGCCAGCTCACGGGGACAGGAGGAGACCCAGTACTTC. Translated, it gives CASSRGQEETQYF. The full variable domain, in which reference TRBV18 and TRBJ2-5 provide the parts outside the CDR3, is NAGVMQNPRHLVRRRGQEARLRCSPMKGHSHVYWYRQLPEEGLKFMVYLQKENIIDESGMPKERFSAEFPKEGPSILRIQQVVRGDSAAYFCASSRGQEETQYFGPGTRLLVL.

This chain joins TRBV12-3 or TRBV12-4 and TRBJ2-1; D ambiguous. Trimming took 4 bases from V and 4 from J, leaving 5 bases between them. The CDR3 is made up of 12 amino acids. CDR3 in amino acids: CASSYGYNEQFF. For the CDR3, the DNA is TGTGCCAGCAGTTACGGTTACAATGAGCAGTTCTTC.

The chain employs TRBV30 and TRBJ2-5; D gene uncertain. The CDR3 runs 13 residues. The V gene lost 5 bases and the J gene lost 4 bases, with 14 bases spanning the gap. Germline V CDR1 and CDR2: GTSNPN, SVGIG (reference sequence). CDR3 sequence reads: CAWCGLWGETQYF. DNA for the CDR3: TGTGCCTGGTGTGGGCTATGGGGAGAGACCCAGTACTTC.

This sequence joins TRBV13 and TRBJ1-3; 7 nucleotides agree with TRBD1. Looked up from germline, CDR1 is PRHDT and CDR2 is FYEKMQ (reference sequence). V lost 5 bases and J lost 0; bases outside the gene matches: 7. The CDR3 has 16 residues. The CDR3 coding sequence is TGTGCCAGCAGCCCACAGACAGGGCGCTCTGGAAACACCATATATTTT. This translates into CASSPQTGRSGNTIYF.

This chain connects TRBV21-1 to TRBJ1-6; the D call TRBD1 from the table was never checked on the DNA. TRBV21-1 is deemed a pseudogene. The CDR3 is 13 residues long. The CDR3 sequence is CARNRADNSPLHF. The DNA for the CDR3 is TGTGCCAGAAACAGGGCGGATAATTCACCCCTCCACTTT.